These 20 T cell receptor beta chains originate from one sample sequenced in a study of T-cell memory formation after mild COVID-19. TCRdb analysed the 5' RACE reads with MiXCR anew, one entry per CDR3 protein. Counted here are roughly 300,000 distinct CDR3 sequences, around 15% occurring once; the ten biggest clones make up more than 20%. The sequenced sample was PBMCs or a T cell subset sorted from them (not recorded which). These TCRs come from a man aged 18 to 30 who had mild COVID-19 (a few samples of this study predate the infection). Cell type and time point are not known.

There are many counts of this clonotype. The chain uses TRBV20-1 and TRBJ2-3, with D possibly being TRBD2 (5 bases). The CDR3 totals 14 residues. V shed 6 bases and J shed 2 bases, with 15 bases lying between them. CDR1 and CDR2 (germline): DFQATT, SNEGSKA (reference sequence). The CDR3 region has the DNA TGCAGTGCCTTAATTGAGGGCGCCACAGATACGCAGTATTTT. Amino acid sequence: CSALIEGATDTQYF.

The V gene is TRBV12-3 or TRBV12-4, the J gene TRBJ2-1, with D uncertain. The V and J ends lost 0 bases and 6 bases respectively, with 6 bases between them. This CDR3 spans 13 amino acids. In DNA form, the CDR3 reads TGTGCCAGCAGTTTAGCACTCTTCAATGAGCAGTTCTTC. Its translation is CASSLALFNEQFF.

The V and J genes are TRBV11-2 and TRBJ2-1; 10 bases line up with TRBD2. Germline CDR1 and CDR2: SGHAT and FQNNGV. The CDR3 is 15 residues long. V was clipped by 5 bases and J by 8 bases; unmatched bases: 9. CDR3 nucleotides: TGTGCCAGCAGCCAGGGCGGGCTAGCGGGGGATGAGCAGTTCTTC. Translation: CASSQGGLAGDEQFF. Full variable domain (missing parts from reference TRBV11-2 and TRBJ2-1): EAGVAQSPRYKIIEKRQSVAFWCNPISGHATLYWYQQILGQGPKLLIQFQNNGVVDDSQLPKDRFSAERLKGVDSTLKIQPAKLEDSAVYLCASSQGGLAGDEQFFGPGTRLTVL.

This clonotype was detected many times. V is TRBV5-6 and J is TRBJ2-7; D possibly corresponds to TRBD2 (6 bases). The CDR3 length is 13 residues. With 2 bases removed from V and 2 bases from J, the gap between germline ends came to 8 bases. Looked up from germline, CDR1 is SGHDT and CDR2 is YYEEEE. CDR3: CASSFRGTYEQYF. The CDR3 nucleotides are TGTGCCAGCAGCTTTCGGGGGACCTACGAGCAGTACTTC.

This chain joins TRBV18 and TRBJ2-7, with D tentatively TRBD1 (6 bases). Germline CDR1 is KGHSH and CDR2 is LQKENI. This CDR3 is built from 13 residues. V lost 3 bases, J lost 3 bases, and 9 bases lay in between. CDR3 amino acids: CASSPADSYEQYV. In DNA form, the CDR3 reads TGTGCCAGCTCACCGGCGGACAGCTACGAGCAGTACGTC.

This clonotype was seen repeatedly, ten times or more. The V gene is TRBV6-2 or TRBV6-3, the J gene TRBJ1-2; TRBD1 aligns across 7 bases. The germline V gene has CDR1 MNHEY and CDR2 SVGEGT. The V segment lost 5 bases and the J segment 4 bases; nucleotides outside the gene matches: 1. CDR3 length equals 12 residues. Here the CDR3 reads CASSRTGYGYTF. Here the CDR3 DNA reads TGTGCCAGCAGTAGGACAGGCTATGGCTACACCTTC.

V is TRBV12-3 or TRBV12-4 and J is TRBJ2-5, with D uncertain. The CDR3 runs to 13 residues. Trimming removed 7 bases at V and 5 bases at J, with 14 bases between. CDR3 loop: CASTVNIVETQYF. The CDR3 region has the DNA TGTGCCAGCACCGTGAACATAGTTGAGACCCAGTACTTC.

CDR3 region: CASSYSARVDTEAFF. CDR3 nucleotide sequence: TGTGCCAGCAGTTACTCGGCGCGGGTAGACACTGAAGCTTTCTTT. This chain links TRBV6-5 with TRBJ1-1; D is undetermined. Trimming pared 0 bases from V and 3 bases from J, leaving 11 bases between. This CDR3 has 15 residues. Germline values: CDR1 MNHEY, CDR2 SVGAGI.

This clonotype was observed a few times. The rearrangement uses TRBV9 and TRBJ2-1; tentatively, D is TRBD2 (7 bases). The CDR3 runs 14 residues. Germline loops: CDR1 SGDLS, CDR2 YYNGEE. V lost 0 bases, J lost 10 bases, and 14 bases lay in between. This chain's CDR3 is CASSVVGGGQEQFF. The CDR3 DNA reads TGTGCCAGCAGCGTAGTAGGGGGGGGGCAGGAGCAGTTCTTC.

The CDR3 region is CASSQFQSPAGPEQYF. CDR3 coding DNA: TGCGCCAGCAGTCAATTTCAATCACCAGCGGGTCCCGAGCAGTACTTC. This sequence joins TRBV23-1 and TRBJ2-7; TRBD2 is a possible D gene (6 bases). TRBV23-1 has ORF status, its function being uncertain. This CDR3 region has 16 residues. Trimming pared 1 base from V and 6 bases from J, leaving 19 bases between.

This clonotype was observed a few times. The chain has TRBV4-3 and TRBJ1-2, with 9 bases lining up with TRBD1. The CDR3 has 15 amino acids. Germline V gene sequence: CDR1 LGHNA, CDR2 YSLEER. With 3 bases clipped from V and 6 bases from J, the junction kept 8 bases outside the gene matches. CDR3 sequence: CASSHTDRGRNGYTF. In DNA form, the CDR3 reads TGCGCCAGCAGCCATACGGACAGGGGACGCAATGGCTACACCTTC.

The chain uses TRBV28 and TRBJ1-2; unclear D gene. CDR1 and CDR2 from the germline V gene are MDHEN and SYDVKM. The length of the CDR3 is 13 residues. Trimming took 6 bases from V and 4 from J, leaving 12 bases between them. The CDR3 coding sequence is TGTGCCAGCAGCACGATTATACGCTATGGCTACACCTTC. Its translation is CASSTIIRYGYTF.

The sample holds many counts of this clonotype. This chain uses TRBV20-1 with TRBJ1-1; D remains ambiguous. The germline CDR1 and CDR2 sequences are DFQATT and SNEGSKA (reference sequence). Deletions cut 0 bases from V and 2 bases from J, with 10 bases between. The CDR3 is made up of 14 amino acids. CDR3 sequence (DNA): TGCAGTGCTAGAGATCGACGGACCAACACTGAAGCTTTCTTT. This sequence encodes CSARDRRTNTEAFF.

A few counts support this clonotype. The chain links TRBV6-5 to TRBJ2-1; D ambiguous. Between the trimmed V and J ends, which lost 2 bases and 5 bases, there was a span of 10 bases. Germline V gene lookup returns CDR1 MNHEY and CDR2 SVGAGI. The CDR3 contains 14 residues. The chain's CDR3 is CASSYGTRNNEQFF. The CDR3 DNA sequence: TGTGCCAGCAGTTACGGCACGAGAAACAATGAGCAGTTCTTC.

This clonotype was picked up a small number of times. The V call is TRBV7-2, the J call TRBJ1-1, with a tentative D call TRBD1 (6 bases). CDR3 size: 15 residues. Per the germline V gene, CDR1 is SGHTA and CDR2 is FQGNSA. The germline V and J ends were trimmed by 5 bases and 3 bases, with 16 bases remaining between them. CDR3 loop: CASSNTQGSYTEAFF. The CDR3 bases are TGTGCCAGCAGCAACACACAGGGTTCGTACACTGAAGCTTTCTTT.

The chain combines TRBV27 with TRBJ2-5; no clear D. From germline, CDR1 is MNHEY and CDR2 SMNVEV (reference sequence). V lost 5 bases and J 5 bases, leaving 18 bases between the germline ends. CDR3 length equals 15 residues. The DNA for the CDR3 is TGTGCCAGCAGTCCCCGGGTCTTCGTAGGGGAGACCCAGTACTTC. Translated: CASSPRVFVGETQYF.

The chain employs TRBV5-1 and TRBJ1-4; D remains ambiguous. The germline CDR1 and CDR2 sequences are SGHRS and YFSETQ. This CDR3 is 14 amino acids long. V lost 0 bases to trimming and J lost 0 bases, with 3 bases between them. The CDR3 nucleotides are TGCGCCAGCAGCTTGGGTGCAACTAATGAAAAACTGTTTTTT. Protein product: CASSLGATNEKLFF.

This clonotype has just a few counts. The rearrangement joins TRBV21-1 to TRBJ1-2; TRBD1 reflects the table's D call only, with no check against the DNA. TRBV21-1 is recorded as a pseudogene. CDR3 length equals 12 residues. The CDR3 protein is CASSTRATHYTF. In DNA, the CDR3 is TGTGCCAGCAGCACCCGGGCCACCCACTACACCTTC.

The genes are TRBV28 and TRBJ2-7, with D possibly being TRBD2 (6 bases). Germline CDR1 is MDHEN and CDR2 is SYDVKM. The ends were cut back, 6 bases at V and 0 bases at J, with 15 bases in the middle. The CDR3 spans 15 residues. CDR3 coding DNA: TGTGCCAGCAGCGCCCCGGGGGTAAGCTCCTACGAGCAGTACGTC. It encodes CASSAPGVSSYEQYV.

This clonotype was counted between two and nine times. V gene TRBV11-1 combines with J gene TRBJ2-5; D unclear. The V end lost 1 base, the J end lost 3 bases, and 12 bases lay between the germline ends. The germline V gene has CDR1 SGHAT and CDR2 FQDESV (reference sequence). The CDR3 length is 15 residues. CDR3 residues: CASSLGLVGKETQYF. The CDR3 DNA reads TGTGCCAGCAGCTTAGGCCTAGTGGGGAAAGAGACCCAGTACTTC.